This T cell receptor beta chain appears in the sequencing data of a study of T cells after yellow fever vaccination. Study at large: Any fraction with a low cell number was prepared using SMART-Seq v4 Ultra Low Input.

Trimming cost V 6 bases and J 3 bases, with 9 bases left between them. This CDR3 region has 11 residues. Germline CDR1 DFQATT, CDR2 SNEGSKA (reference sequence). One entry per CDR3 protein, called by TCRdb with MiXCR from the 5' RACE reads. The repertoire has fewer than 100,000 distinct CDR3 sequences, roughly 10% of them found once; the top ten carry about 15%. Whole-study findings and limits: When the response was secondary, it was weaker but reached its peak faster, day 5 versus 15. CD4 and CD8 compartments shared a small share of clonotypes, likely from convergent recombination.

This clonotype was seen at least ten times. This sequence originates from a man younger than 30 who received the YFV17D yellow fever vaccine. The V call is TRBV20-1, the J call TRBJ2-7; weak D call: TRBD1 (5 bases). The sequencing used CD8+ T cells not binding an NS4B(214-222) dextramer, sorted from PBMCs, collected roughly 14 days after the first yellow fever vaccination. The CDR3 region is CSASDSYEQYV. CDR3 DNA: TGCAGTGCAAGCGACAGCTACGAGCAGTACGTC.